The 29 T cell receptor beta chains listed next were all sequenced from one sample in a study of response to subunit inactivated influenza vaccine. One entry per CDR3 protein results from TCRdb running MiXCR on the RT-PCR reads. This table has about 520,000 distinct CDR3 sequences, approximately 7.2% appearing once. The sequencing used PBMCs from blood, collected about 23 months after vaccination. The origin of the receptors is a man between 50 and 75 years old who received an inactivated influenza vaccine.

This clonotype has a count of ten or more. DNA for the CDR3: TGTGCCAGCAGTTCGGTCGGAGACTTATCCTACGAGCAGTACTTC. Translation: CASSSVGDLSYEQYF. This chain links TRBV12-3 or TRBV12-4 with TRBJ2-7; D uncertain. The CDR3 covers 15 residues. The V and J ends lost 4 bases and 1 base respectively, with 14 bases between them.

This clonotype was seen many times. The V gene is TRBV12-3 or TRBV12-4, the J gene TRBJ2-7; TRBD2 matches 8 bases. The CDR3 is made up of 15 amino acids. V trimming: 4 bases; J trimming: 4 bases; junction bases outside the gene matches: 9. This chain's CDR3 is CASSSRIAGPYEQYF. Written as DNA, the CDR3 is TGTGCCAGCAGTTCCCGGATAGCGGGACCGTACGAGCAGTACTTC.

This clonotype was counted between two and nine times. The chain links TRBV5-1 to TRBJ1-1; D is unclear. Trimming pared 0 bases from V and 3 bases from J, leaving 9 bases between. The CDR3 covers 14 residues. From germline, CDR1 is SGHRS and CDR2 YFSETQ. CDR3 nucleotide sequence: TGCGCCAGCAGCTTGGAAGGTGGGCACACTGAAGCTTTCTTT. Encoded protein: CASSLEGGHTEAFF. Together with reference TRBV5-1 and TRBJ1-1, the CDR3 gives the full variable domain: KAGVTQTPRYLIKTRGQQVTLSCSPISGHRSVSWYQQTPGQGLQFLFEYFSETQRNKGNFPGRFSGRQFSNSRSEMNVSTLELGDSALYLCASSLEGGHTEAFFGQGTRLTVV.

The rearrangement uses TRBV5-5 and TRBJ2-1; D perhaps matches TRBD1 (5 bases). Per the germline V gene, CDR1 is SGHKS and CDR2 is YYEKEE (reference sequence). The ends were cut back, 0 bases at V and 6 bases at J, with 13 bases in the middle. The CDR3 length is 15 residues. CDR3: CASSLAYRTSNEQFF. The CDR3 coding sequence is TGTGCCAGCAGCTTGGCCTACAGGACCTCCAATGAGCAGTTCTTC.

This clonotype came up many times. The chain combines TRBV2 with TRBJ2-1, with D uncertain. The CDR3 totals 14 residues. V was pared by 4 bases and J by 6 bases, with 13 bases between. Germline V gives CDR1 SNHLY, CDR2 FYNNEI. CDR3: CASSGDRVVNEQFF. CDR3 bases: TGTGCCAGCAGTGGCGACCGGGTCGTCAATGAGCAGTTCTTC. The full variable domain, its missing parts supplied by reference TRBV2 and TRBJ2-1, is EPEVTQTPSHQVTQMGQEVILRCVPISNHLYFYWYRQILGQKVEFLVSFYNNEISEKSEIFDDQFSVERPDGSNFTLKIRSTKLEDSAMYFCASSGDRVVNEQFFGPGTRLTVL.

This clonotype was seen many times. V is TRBV24-1 and J is TRBJ2-1; 10 nucleotides line up with TRBD2. The V gene end was trimmed by 3 bases and the J gene end by 6 bases; junction bases not matched to a gene: 7. Germline CDR1 and CDR2: KGHDR and SFDVKD. CDR3 length equals 16 residues. CDR3 sequence reads: CATSDTTGLAINEQFF. The DNA of the CDR3 is TGTGCCACCAGTGATACCACGGGACTAGCGATCAATGAGCAGTTCTTC.

This clonotype was seen a few times. The chain has TRBV12-3 or TRBV12-4 and TRBJ2-7; the D is unclear. The CDR3 length is 12 residues. Trimming took off 6 bases at V and 4 bases at J, with 10 bases between the two ends. The CDR3 DNA reads TGTGCCAGCAGGCAAGGGATGTACGAGCAGTACTTC. Its translation: CASRQGMYEQYF.

At least ten counts were recorded for this clonotype. J is TRBJ2-1 and V is TRBV7-9; D assignment may be TRBD1 or TRBD2 (5 bases each). V lost 5 bases and J lost 4, with 15 bases in between. This CDR3 spans 15 amino acids. Germline V gives CDR1 SEHNR, CDR2 FQNEAQ (reference sequence). The CDR3 loop is CASSGSGTPYNEQFF. CDR3 in DNA: TGTGCCAGCAGCGGCTCCGGGACGCCTTACAATGAGCAGTTCTTC.

The V and J genes are TRBV6-2 or TRBV6-3 and TRBJ2-7, with D unclear. Per germline, CDR1 MNHEY and CDR2 SVGEGT. Trimming pared 5 bases from V and 0 bases from J, leaving 17 bases between. The CDR3 totals 16 residues. CDR3 sequence (DNA): TGTGCCAGCAGTCTCAACCCAGGACGTCGCTCCTACGAGCAGTACTTC. This encodes CASSLNPGRRSYEQYF.

There are many counts of this clonotype. The chain couples TRBV5-1 to TRBJ1-6; 9 nucleotides line up with TRBD1. Per the germline V gene, CDR1 is SGHRS and CDR2 is YFSETQ. The CDR3 totals 14 residues. Trimming took 4 bases from V and 10 from J; bases not matched to a gene: 6. The CDR3 region is CASSARTGESPLHF. The CDR3, as DNA: TGCGCCAGCAGCGCACGGACAGGGGAATCACCCCTCCACTTT.

This clonotype was detected ten times or more. The CDR3 DNA follows: TGTGCCATCAGTGAGGGTCAGGGCGGTGAAAAACTGTTTTTT. Translating it yields CAISEGQGGEKLFF. V usage is TRBV10-3 and J usage is TRBJ1-4; tentatively, D is TRBD1 (5 bases). Germline lookup yields CDR1 ENHRY and CDR2 SYGVKD. The CDR3 extends over 14 amino acids. The V and J ends lost 2 bases and 7 bases respectively, with 11 bases between them.

In this sample, this clonotype turned up a few times. The chain couples TRBV7-2 to TRBJ2-3; 10 bases align to TRBD2. V lost 7 bases and J lost 1; bases outside the gene matches: 5. Germline values: CDR1 SGHTA, CDR2 FQGNSA. The CDR3 contains 15 residues. DNA of the CDR3: TGTGCCAGCAATCTAGCGGGAGTGGGCACAGATACGCAGTATTTT. It encodes CASNLAGVGTDTQYF.

This sequence joins TRBV18 and TRBJ1-1; 7 bases are a match to TRBD1. The CDR3 is made up of 15 amino acids. The germline gives CDR1 KGHSH, CDR2 LQKENI. The trim removed 3 bases at V and 0 bases at J, leaving 4 bases unmatched. CDR3 loop: CASSPVTGLNTEAFF. For the CDR3, the DNA is TGTGCCAGCTCACCTGTGACAGGGCTGAACACTGAAGCTTTCTTT.

The rearrangement joins TRBV4-3 to TRBJ1-2; no reliable D call. The CDR3 extends over 15 amino acids. Germline V gives CDR1 LGHNA, CDR2 YSLEER. Trimming left V 2 bases short and J 4 bases short, with 14 bases between. CDR3 in amino acids: CASSQNWAVIYGYTF. In DNA, the CDR3 is TGCGCCAGCAGCCAAAACTGGGCCGTCATCTATGGCTACACCTTC.

The V call is TRBV9, the J call TRBJ1-3, with D unclear. Germline lookup yields CDR1 SGDLS and CDR2 YYNGEE. The V end was cut by 3 bases, the J end by 4 bases, with 14 bases between. The CDR3 extends over 15 amino acids. CDR3 amino acids: CASSEGPGLGNTIYF. The CDR3 DNA is TGTGCCAGCAGCGAAGGGCCAGGACTCGGAAACACCATATATTTT.

The rearrangement joins TRBV6-2 or TRBV6-3 to TRBJ2-1; tentative D call: TRBD2 (6 bases). The CDR3 sequence is 18 residues long. Trimming took 5 bases from V and 5 from J, leaving 25 bases between them. Germline loops: CDR1 MNHEY, CDR2 SVGEGT. For the CDR3, the DNA is TGTGCCAGCAGTAACGACGTTTTTGGGGGGTCCGAGCACAATGAGCAGTTCTTC. Protein: CASSNDVFGGSEHNEQFF.

The chain carries TRBV9 and TRBJ2-1, with a possible D match to TRBD1 (6 bases). Germline CDR1 SGDLS, CDR2 YYNGEE. CDR3 size: 16 residues. Trimming took off 0 bases at V and 0 bases at J, with 10 bases between the two ends. The CDR3 spells CASSVDQGNSYNEQFF. CDR3 DNA: TGTGCCAGCAGCGTAGATCAGGGGAACTCCTACAATGAGCAGTTCTTC. The variable domain in full, completed from reference TRBV9 and TRBJ2-1, reads DSGVTQTPKHLITATGQRVTLRCSPRSGDLSVYWYQQSLDQGLQFLIQYYNGEERAKGNILERFSAQQFPDLHSELNLSSLELGDSALYFCASSVDQGNSYNEQFFGPGTRLTVL.

This clonotype was observed at least ten times. This sequence joins TRBV11-2 and TRBJ2-7; D ambiguous. CDR3 length: 14 amino acids. Trimming left V 5 bases short and J 3 bases short, with 14 bases between. CDR1 is SGHAT and CDR2 is FQNNGV in the germline V gene. This CDR3 is CASSRLQPDYEQYF. In DNA form, the CDR3 reads TGTGCCAGCAGCCGGTTGCAGCCAGACTACGAGCAGTACTTC.

The chain combines TRBV9 with TRBJ1-1; 8 positions agree with TRBD1. Germline V gene data show CDR1 as SGDLS and CDR2 as YYNGEE. V shed 4 bases, J shed 1 base, and the junction held 3 bases outside the gene matches. The CDR3 has 14 residues. The DNA of the CDR3 is TGTGCCAGCAGCTGGGGGACAGGGAACACTGAAGCTTTCTTT. It specifies CASSWGTGNTEAFF.

The chain carries TRBV20-1 and TRBJ1-2; possible D gene TRBD1, 6 bases. The CDR3 sequence is 12 residues long. Trimming removed 0 bases at V and 7 bases at J, with 9 bases between. Per the germline V gene, CDR1 is DFQATT and CDR2 is SNEGSKA (reference sequence). CDR3 residues: CSAREGGSGYTF. The CDR3 nucleotides read TGCAGTGCTAGAGAGGGGGGCTCTGGCTACACCTTC.

A few counts support this clonotype. The chain couples TRBV20-1 to TRBJ1-1; 10 bases are a match to TRBD1. V dropped 5 bases and J dropped 1; count of bases not matched to a gene: 4. Germline V gene data show CDR1 as DFQATT and CDR2 as SNEGSKA (reference sequence). The CDR3 spans 14 residues. CDR3 nucleotide sequence: TGCAGTGCTCGACAGGGGGCGAGGAACACTGAAGCTTTCTTT. This translates into CSARQGARNTEAFF.

The V call is TRBV20-1, the J call TRBJ1-6, with TRBD1 matching over 9 bases. Germline assignment: CDR1 DFQATT and CDR2 SNEGSKA (reference sequence). J lost 8 bases, V lost 0 bases, and 8 bases had no gene match. The CDR3 is made up of 16 amino acids. The chain's CDR3 is CSAREGQGLIHSPLHF. The CDR3 bases are TGCAGTGCTAGAGAAGGACAGGGGCTCATTCATTCACCCCTCCACTTT.

The sample holds a few counts of this clonotype. The chain combines TRBV5-1 with TRBJ2-1; D remains ambiguous. There are 14 residues in the CDR3. The germline V gene encodes CDR1 SGHRS and CDR2 YFSETQ. Trimming left V 0 bases short and J 7 bases short, with 11 bases between. The CDR3 DNA follows: TGCGCCAGCAGCTTGGGGACCTTAGCTAATGAGCAGTTCTTC. Residues: CASSLGTLANEQFF.

The chain links TRBV21-1 to TRBJ2-7; the DNA was not compared with TRBD1, the D call given in the table. TRBV21-1 is annotated as a pseudogene. The CDR3 length is 19 residues. DNA of the CDR3: TGTGCCAGCAGCCACCCTTGGTTGGACAGGAGGACTCAAGGGTACGAGCAGTACTTC. Protein sequence: CASSHPWLDRRTQGYEQYF.

This chain connects TRBV10-3 to TRBJ1-1; the match to TRBD1 covers 8 bases. Per the germline V gene, CDR1 is ENHRY and CDR2 is SYGVKD. The CDR3 consists of 14 residues. V lost 5 bases to trimming and J lost 1 base; unmatched junction nucleotides: 3. DNA of the CDR3: TGTGCCATCAGTTCCGGGACAGGGAACACTGAAGCTTTCTTT. This gives the protein CAISSGTGNTEAFF.

This rearrangement joins TRBV27 to TRBJ1-2; D is perhaps TRBD1 (6 bases). Trimming took off 6 bases at V and 3 bases at J, with 17 bases between the two ends. This CDR3 contains 15 residues. Germline loops: CDR1 MNHEY, CDR2 SMNVEV (reference sequence). CDR3 residues: CASRVGGAGDYGYTF. DNA for the CDR3: TGTGCCAGCAGGGTTGGGGGCGCGGGGGACTATGGCTACACCTTC.

This clonotype was seen a handful of times. The chain carries TRBV28 and TRBJ2-7, with 13 bases aligning to TRBD2. In germline, CDR1 is MDHEN, CDR2 SYDVKM. There are 17 residues in the CDR3. Germline trimming cut 4 bases from V and 3 bases from J; bases unmatched to any gene: 9. The CDR3 protein is CASSSRLAGGLGYEQYF. The DNA for the CDR3 is TGTGCCAGCAGTTCCAGACTAGCGGGAGGTCTGGGCTACGAGCAGTACTTC.

This clonotype turned up a few times. The chain uses TRBV20-1 and TRBJ2-5; D possibly corresponds to TRBD2 (6 bases). Trimming removed 3 bases from V and 3 bases from J, with 17 bases in between. The CDR3 runs to 15 residues. The germline CDR1 and CDR2 sequences are DFQATT and SNEGSKA (reference sequence). CDR3 sequence reads: CSASGLGGQEETQYF. The CDR3, as DNA: TGCAGTGCTAGTGGCCTCGGGGGTCAGGAAGAGACCCAGTACTTC.

The chain uses TRBV20-1 and TRBJ2-2; D remains unclear. The CDR3 is 16 amino acids. Trimming cost V 2 bases and J 5 bases, with 18 bases left between them. Looked up from germline, CDR1 is DFQATT and CDR2 is SNEGSKA (reference sequence). DNA of the CDR3: TGCAGTGCTAGACCCCAGGAGCAAGGAATAACCGGGGAGCTGTTTTTT. Its protein product is CSARPQEQGITGELFF.